A single sample is the source of the 21 T cell receptor beta chains below, sequenced in a study of blood T cell repertoires in COVID-19. Using immunoSEQ multiplex PCR, the repertoire was profiled, and TCRdb retains in-frame clones only, with some absent. The data show approximately 46,000 clones, roughly 84% seen once. The material sequenced was peripheral blood. These receptors originate from a woman between 70 and 85 years old in a cohort sampled during active COVID-19.

This chain joins TRBV6-1 and TRBJ2-1; 8 positions match TRBD2. The CDR3 runs 16 residues. Germline V gene lookup returns CDR1 MNHNS and CDR2 SASEGT. Trimming took 4 bases from V and 7 from J; bases not matched to a gene: 12. The DNA for the CDR3 is TGTGCCAGCAGTGGTCTCCCGGGACTAGGAGAGAATGAGCAGTTCTTC. Translating gives CASSGLPGLGENEQFF.

V gene TRBV30 combines with J gene TRBJ2-7, with a weak D call TRBD2 (5 bases). Germline CDR1 GTSNPN, CDR2 SVGIG (reference sequence). There are 12 residues in the CDR3. The ends were cut back, 8 bases at V and 2 bases at J, with 13 bases in the middle. The CDR3 DNA sequence: TGTGCCCACCACAGCGGCCCCTACGAGCAGTACTTC. Protein sequence: CAHHSGPYEQYF.

CDR3 region: CASSQDSGTSARQYF. Here the CDR3 DNA reads TGCGCCAGCAGCCAAGATTCCGGGACTAGCGCGCGGCAGTACTTC. The V and J genes are TRBV4-3 and TRBJ2-7; 10 nucleotides match TRBD2. V shed 0 bases and J 9 bases; nucleotides not matched to a gene: 8. This CDR3 is 15 amino acids long. From germline, CDR1 is LGHNA and CDR2 YSLEER.

The gene calls are TRBV28 and TRBJ2-5, with TRBD1 matching over 10 bases. CDR3 size: 15 residues. J gave up 5 bases and V 8 bases, and 11 bases lay outside the gene matches. In germline, CDR1 is MDHEN, CDR2 SYDVKM. The CDR3 reads CASLVGTGAGETQYF. DNA for the CDR3: TGTGCCAGCCTTGTAGGGACAGGGGCGGGCGAGACCCAGTACTTC.

The DNA for the CDR3 is TGTGCCAGCCGAGCTTGGAGGGAGGGGGACAATGAGCAGTTCTTC. Its translation is CASRAWREGDNEQFF. This rearrangement joins TRBV2 to TRBJ2-1; possible D gene TRBD2, 7 bases. Per germline, CDR1 SNHLY and CDR2 FYNNEI. V lost 8 bases and J 5 bases, leaving 19 bases between the germline ends. This CDR3 has 15 residues.

The chain couples TRBV24-1 to TRBJ2-5; D might be TRBD2 (5 bases). V shed 1 base and J shed 5 bases, with 19 bases lying between them. Germline assignment: CDR1 KGHDR and CDR2 SFDVKD. The CDR3 has 17 residues. CDR3: CATSDFGPGSAIETQYF. DNA of the CDR3: TGTGCCACCAGTGATTTTGGTCCGGGATCTGCTATTGAGACCCAGTACTTC.

This chain uses TRBV9 with TRBJ2-5, with TRBD1 as a possible D gene (7 bases). V shed 4 bases and J shed 2 bases, with 21 bases lying between them. The germline gives CDR1 SGDLS, CDR2 YYNGEE. This CDR3 is 17 amino acids long. The CDR3 region has the DNA TGTGCCAGCAGCAGGGGCGTCGGAGGGACAGATCAAGAGACCCAGTACTTC. As protein: CASSRGVGGTDQETQYF.

V and J are TRBV2 and TRBJ2-2, with a possible D match to TRBD2 (6 bases). This CDR3 has 15 residues. In germline, CDR1 is SNHLY, CDR2 FYNNEI. Trimming shortened V by 8 bases and J by 0 bases, and 13 bases separated the two germline ends. CDR3 in DNA: TGTGCCAGCGCACTAGCTTCCTCGAACACCGGGGAGCTGTTTTTT. Its translation is CASALASSNTGELFF.

The CDR3 spells CASSLESSYNEQFF. DNA for the CDR3: TGCGCCAGCAGCTTGGAGAGCTCCTACAATGAGCAGTTCTTC. The V call is TRBV5-1, the J call TRBJ2-1, with D unresolved. Germline lookup yields CDR1 SGHRS and CDR2 YFSETQ. The CDR3 consists of 14 residues. V was pared by 0 bases and J by 0 bases, with 4 bases between.

This chain uses TRBV18 with TRBJ1-2; no clear D gene. The CDR3 totals 12 residues. The V end lost 5 bases, the J end lost 8 bases, and 12 bases lay between the germline ends. From germline, CDR1 is KGHSH and CDR2 LQKENI. The CDR3: CASSAQRDGYTF. The DNA of the CDR3 is TGTGCCAGCTCAGCCCAGCGTGACGGCTACACCTTC.

The CDR3 DNA is TGTGCCAGCAGTTTTCGCAGGAACACTGAAGCTTTCTTT. It translates to CASSFRRNTEAFF. V is TRBV28 and J is TRBJ1-1; D unresolved. This CDR3 spans 13 amino acids. CDR1 is MDHEN, CDR2 SYDVKM, per germline. Trimming cost V 3 bases and J 1 base, with 6 bases left between them.

The CDR3, as DNA: TGTGCCAGCAGCCAAGTTCGGGGTCCCTACAATGAGCAGTTCTTC. It codes for CASSQVRGPYNEQFF. The chain links TRBV3-1 (or the pseudogene TRBV3-2) to TRBJ2-1, with a possible D match to TRBD2 (5 bases). Looked up from germline, CDR1 is LGHDT and CDR2 is YNNKEL (reference sequence). This CDR3 spans 15 amino acids. V lost 1 base, J lost 2 bases, and 9 bases lay in between.

This rearrangement joins TRBV6-5 to TRBJ1-3; no definite D call. The CDR3 sequence is 16 residues long. The ends were cut back, 0 bases at V and 2 bases at J, with 11 bases in the middle. Germline CDR1 and CDR2: MNHEY and SVGAGI. The CDR3 is CASSYSHPNTGNTIYF. In DNA, the CDR3 is TGTGCCAGCAGTTACTCCCACCCAAACACTGGAAACACCATATATTTT.

This chain connects TRBV3-1 (or the pseudogene TRBV3-2) to TRBJ1-1, with D possibly matching TRBD1 (5 bases). Germline V gene data show CDR1 as LGHDT and CDR2 as YNNKEL (reference sequence). The V end was cut by 3 bases, the J end by 8 bases, with 10 bases between. CDR3 length: 12 residues. This CDR3 reads CASSQQEGEAFF. CDR3 nucleotide sequence: TGTGCCAGCAGCCAGCAGGAGGGGGAAGCTTTCTTT.

This clone was counted a single time. This sequence joins TRBV18 and TRBJ2-6; 9 bases are a match to TRBD1. Germline V gives CDR1 KGHSH, CDR2 LQKENI. The V and J ends lost 3 bases and 2 bases, in that order; junction bases with no gene match: 5. The CDR3 length is 17 residues. The CDR3 spells CASSPGQGFPGANVLTF. Here the CDR3 DNA reads TGTGCCAGCTCACCCGGACAGGGGTTTCCTGGGGCCAACGTCCTGACTTTC.

This chain connects TRBV18 to TRBJ2-1, with 10 positions matching TRBD1. Germline assignment: CDR1 KGHSH and CDR2 LQKENI. The CDR3 has 15 residues. V dropped 2 bases and J dropped 5; count of bases not matched to a gene: 3. CDR3 bases: TGTGCCAGCTCACCATTAGGGACAGGGGACAATGAGCAGTTCTTC. As protein: CASSPLGTGDNEQFF.

This clone has only a few counts. The chain combines TRBV28 with TRBJ1-1; 9 nucleotides align to TRBD1. The CDR3 runs 14 residues. Trimming cost V 2 bases and J 4 bases; bases outside gene matches: 2. CDR1 MDHEN and CDR2 SYDVKM come from the germline V gene. The CDR3 spells CASSLTGGRTEAFF. The CDR3, as DNA: TGTGCCAGCAGTTTAACAGGGGGCCGCACTGAAGCTTTCTTT.

This clone is a singleton in its sample. This chain links TRBV6-5 with TRBJ1-2; D uncertain. Germline V lookup: CDR1 MNHEY, CDR2 SVGAGI. The CDR3 totals 11 residues. V was cut by 8 bases and J by 1 base, with 5 bases left in between. As DNA, the CDR3 is TGTGCCAGCGCACTTAACTATGGCTACACCTTC. It yields the protein CASALNYGYTF.

V and J are TRBV9 and TRBJ2-3; 10 positions match TRBD1. Germline-derived CDR1 and CDR2 are SGDLS and YYNGEE. This CDR3 contains 16 residues. V shed 3 bases, J shed 2 bases, and the junction held 6 bases outside the gene matches. CDR3 in amino acids: CASSDLTGGHTDTQYF. DNA of the CDR3: TGTGCCAGCAGCGACTTGACAGGGGGCCACACAGATACGCAGTATTTT. The full variable domain, its missing parts supplied by reference TRBV9 and TRBJ2-3, is DSGVTQTPKHLITATGQRVTLRCSPRSGDLSVYWYQQSLDQGLQFLIQYYNGEERAKGNILERFSAQQFPDLHSELNLSSLELGDSALYFCASSDLTGGHTDTQYFGPGTRLTVL.

CDR3 region: CASSYARATYSPLHF. For the CDR3, the DNA is TGTGCCAGCAGTTACGCCAGGGCGACATATTCACCCCTCCACTTT. V usage is TRBV6-2 or TRBV6-3 and J usage is TRBJ1-6; possibly TRBD1 for D (5 bases). The CDR3 totals 15 residues. The germline gives CDR1 MNHEY, CDR2 SVGEGT. V was cut by 2 bases and J by 8 bases, with 13 bases left in between.

V usage is TRBV16 and J usage is TRBJ1-5; 10 bases line up with TRBD1. The germline CDR1 and CDR2 sequences are KGHSY and FQNENV. The ends lost 1 base at V and 2 bases at J; junction bases unmatched: 20. The CDR3 runs to 22 residues. The CDR3 DNA is TGTGCCAGCAGCCAATATAGTTTCGGGGTGGACAGGGGGATTTTCGGCAATCAGCCCCAGCATTTT. Translated, it gives CASSQYSFGVDRGIFGNQPQHF.